The present entry profiles one T cell receptor beta chain with its context. Its antigen is still unknown. TCRdb ran MiXCR on the RACE reads and lists one entry per CDR3 protein. The sample holds over 55,000 distinct CDR3 sequences, around an eighth seen once. Documented time point: patch test 3, about 24 weeks after DPC sensitization. The treatment denotes: therapeutic diphenylcyclopropenone sensitization with weekly scalp DPC. Unseparated into fractions, whole blood served as the source from which total RNA was extracted. Trimming took off 1 base at V and 5 bases at J, with 6 bases between the two ends. Germline CDR1 is LGHDT and CDR2 is YNNKEL (reference sequence). The length of the CDR3 is 14 residues. The data derive from a study of human T cells and chemical hapten exposure. At the level of the study: Patch tests put 0.01% DPC on the upper back, read at 6 days.

Study results and limitations: Because they had alopecia, donors may respond immunologically unlike healthy people.

The sample here was whole blood, taken in connection with sensitization to the hapten diphenylcyclopropenone (DPC). The gene calls are TRBV3-1 and TRBJ1-6; a possible D gene is TRBD1 (6 bases). This sequence was found in a man under 40 with alopecia areata. Some clones in this sample may be carry-over from other donors' samples. Written as DNA, the CDR3 is TGTGCCAGCAGCCAAGGACAGGATAATTCACCCCTCCACTTT. Its translation is CASSQGQDNSPLHF.